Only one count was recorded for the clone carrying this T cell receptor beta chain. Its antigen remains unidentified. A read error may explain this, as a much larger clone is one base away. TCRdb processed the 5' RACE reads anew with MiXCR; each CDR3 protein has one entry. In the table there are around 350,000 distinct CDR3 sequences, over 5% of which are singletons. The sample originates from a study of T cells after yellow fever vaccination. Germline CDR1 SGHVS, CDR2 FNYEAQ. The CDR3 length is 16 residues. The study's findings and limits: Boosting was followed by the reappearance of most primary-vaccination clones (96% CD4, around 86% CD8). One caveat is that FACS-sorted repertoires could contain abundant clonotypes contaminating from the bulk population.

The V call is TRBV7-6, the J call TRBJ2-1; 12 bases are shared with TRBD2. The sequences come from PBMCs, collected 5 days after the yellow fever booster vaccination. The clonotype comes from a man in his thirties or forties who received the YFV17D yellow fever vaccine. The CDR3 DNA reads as TGTGCCAGCAGCTTAACCCTGACTAGCGGGGGAAATGAGCGGTTCTTC. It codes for CASSLTLTSGGNERFF.